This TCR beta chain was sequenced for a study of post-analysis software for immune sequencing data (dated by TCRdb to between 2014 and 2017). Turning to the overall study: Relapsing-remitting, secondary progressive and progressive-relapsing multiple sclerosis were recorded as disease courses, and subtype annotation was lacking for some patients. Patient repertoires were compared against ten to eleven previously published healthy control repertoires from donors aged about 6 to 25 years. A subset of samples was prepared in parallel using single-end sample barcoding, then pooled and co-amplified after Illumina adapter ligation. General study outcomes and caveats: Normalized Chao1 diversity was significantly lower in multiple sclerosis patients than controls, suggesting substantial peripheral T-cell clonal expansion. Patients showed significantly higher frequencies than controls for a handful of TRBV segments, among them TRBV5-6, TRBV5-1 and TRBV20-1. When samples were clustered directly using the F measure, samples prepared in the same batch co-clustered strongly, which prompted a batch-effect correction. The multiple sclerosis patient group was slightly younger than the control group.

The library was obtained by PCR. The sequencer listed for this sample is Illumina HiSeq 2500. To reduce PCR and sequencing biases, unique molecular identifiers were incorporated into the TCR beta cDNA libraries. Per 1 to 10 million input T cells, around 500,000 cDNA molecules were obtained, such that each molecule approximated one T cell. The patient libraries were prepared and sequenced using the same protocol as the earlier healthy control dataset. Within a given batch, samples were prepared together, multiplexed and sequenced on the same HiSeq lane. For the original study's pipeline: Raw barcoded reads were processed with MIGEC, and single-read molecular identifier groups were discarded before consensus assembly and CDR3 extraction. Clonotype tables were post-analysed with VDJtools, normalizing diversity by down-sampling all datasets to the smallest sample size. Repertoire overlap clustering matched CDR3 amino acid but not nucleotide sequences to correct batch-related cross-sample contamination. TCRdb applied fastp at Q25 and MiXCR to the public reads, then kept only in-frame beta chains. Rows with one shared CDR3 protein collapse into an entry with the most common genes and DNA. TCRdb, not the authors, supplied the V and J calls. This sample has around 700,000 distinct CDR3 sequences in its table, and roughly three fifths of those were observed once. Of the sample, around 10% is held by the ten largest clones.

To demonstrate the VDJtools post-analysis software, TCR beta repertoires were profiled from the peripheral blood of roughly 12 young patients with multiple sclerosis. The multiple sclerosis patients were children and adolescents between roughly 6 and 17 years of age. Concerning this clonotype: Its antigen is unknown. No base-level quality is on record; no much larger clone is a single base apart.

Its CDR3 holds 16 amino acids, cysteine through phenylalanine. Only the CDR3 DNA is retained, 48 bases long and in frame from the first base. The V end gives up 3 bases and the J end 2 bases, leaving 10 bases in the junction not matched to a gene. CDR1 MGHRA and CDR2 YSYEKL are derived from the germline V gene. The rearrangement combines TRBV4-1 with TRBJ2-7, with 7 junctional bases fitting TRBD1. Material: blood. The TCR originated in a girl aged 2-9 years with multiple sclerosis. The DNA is TGCGCCAGCAGCCACATAAAAACAGGGGATCCCTACGAGCAGTACTTC. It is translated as CASSHIKTGDPYEQYF.